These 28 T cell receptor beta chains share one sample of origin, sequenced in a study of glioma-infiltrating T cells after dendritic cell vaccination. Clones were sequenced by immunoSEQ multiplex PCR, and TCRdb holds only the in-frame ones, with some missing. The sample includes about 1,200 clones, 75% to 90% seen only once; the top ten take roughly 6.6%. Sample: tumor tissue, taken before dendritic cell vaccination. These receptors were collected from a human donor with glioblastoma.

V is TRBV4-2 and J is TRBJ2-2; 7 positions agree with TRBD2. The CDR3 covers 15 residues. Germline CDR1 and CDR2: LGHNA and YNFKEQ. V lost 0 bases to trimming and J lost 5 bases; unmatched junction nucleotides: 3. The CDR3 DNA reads TGTGCCAGCAGCCAAGATCGGGGGGTGACCGGGGAGCTGTTTTTT. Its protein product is CASSQDRGVTGELFF.

CDR3 residues: CSDRTGKNIQYF. The CDR3 coding sequence is TGCAGCGATCGGACAGGGAAGAACATTCAGTACTTC. V is TRBV29-1 and J is TRBJ2-4, with TRBD1 matching over 8 bases. The CDR3 runs to 12 residues. V was pared by 7 bases and J by 7 bases, with 6 bases of the junction left unmatched. CDR1 is SQVTM, CDR2 ANQGSEA, per germline.

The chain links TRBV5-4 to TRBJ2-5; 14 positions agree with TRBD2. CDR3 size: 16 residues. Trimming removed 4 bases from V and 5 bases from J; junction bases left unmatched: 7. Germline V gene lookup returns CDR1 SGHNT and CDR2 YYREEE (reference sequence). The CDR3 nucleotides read TGTGCCAGCAGCGAGGGGACTAGCGGGAGTCACGAGACCCAGTACTTC. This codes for CASSEGTSGSHETQYF.

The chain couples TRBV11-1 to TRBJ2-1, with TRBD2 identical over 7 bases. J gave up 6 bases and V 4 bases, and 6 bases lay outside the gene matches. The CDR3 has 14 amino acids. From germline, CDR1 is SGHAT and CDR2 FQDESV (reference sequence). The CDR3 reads CASSSSGTINEQFF. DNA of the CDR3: TGTGCCAGCAGCTCGTCCGGGACTATCAATGAGCAGTTCTTC.

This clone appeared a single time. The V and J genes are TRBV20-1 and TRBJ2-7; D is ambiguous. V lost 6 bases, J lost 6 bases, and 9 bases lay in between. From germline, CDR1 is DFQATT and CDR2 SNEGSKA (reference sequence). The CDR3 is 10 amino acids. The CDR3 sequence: CSAAVREQYF. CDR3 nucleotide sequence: TGCAGTGCGGCCGTCCGCGAGCAGTACTTC.

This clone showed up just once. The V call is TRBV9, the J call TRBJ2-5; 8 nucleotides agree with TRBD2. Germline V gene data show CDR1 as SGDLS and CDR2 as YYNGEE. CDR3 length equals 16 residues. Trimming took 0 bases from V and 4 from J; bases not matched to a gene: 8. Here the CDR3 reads CASSVGSGSRSETQYF. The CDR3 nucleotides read TGTGCCAGCAGCGTAGGGAGCGGGAGCAGGTCAGAGACCCAGTACTTC.

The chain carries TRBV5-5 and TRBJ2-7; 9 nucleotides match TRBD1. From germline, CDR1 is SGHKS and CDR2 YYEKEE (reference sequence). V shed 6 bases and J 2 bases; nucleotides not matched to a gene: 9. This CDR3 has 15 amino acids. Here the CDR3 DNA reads TGTGCCAGCACCATGACAGGGGGTAAGACCTACGAGCAGTACTTC. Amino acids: CASTMTGGKTYEQYF. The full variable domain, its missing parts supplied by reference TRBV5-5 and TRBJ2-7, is DAGVTQSPTHLIKTRGQQVTLRCSPISGHKSVSWYQQVLGQGPQFIFQYYEKEERGRGNFPDRFSARQFPNYSSELNVNALLLGDSALYLCASTMTGGKTYEQYFGPGTRLTVT.

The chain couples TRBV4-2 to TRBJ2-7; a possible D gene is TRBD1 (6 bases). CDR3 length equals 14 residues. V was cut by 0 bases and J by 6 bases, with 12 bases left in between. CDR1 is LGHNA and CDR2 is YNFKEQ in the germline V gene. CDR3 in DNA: TGTGCCAGCAGCCAAGATCCGACAGGAGCCGAGCAGTACTTC. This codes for CASSQDPTGAEQYF.

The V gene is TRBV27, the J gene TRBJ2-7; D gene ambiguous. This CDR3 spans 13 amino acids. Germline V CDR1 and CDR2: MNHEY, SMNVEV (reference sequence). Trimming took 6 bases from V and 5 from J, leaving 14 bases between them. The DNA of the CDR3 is TGTGCCAGCAGCCCCATTTCCTACCACGAGCAGTACTTC. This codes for CASSPISYHEQYF.

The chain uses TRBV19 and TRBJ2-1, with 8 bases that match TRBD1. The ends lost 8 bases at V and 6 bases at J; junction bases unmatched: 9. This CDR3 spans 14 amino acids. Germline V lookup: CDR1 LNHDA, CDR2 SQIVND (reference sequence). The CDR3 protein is CASSRNRGFNEQFF. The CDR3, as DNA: TGTGCCAGTTCTAGGAACAGGGGGTTCAATGAGCAGTTCTTC.

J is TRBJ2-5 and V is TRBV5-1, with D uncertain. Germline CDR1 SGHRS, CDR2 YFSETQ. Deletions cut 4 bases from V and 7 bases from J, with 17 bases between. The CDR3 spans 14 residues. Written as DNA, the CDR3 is TGCGCCAGCAGCCAAACGACAAGTCTATGGACCCAGTACTTC. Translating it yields CASSQTTSLWTQYF.

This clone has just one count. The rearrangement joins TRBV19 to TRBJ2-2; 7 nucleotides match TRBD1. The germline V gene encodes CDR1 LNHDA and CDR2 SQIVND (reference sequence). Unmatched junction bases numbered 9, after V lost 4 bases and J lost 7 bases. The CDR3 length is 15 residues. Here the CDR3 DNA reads TGTGCCAGTAGTACAACTCGGACAGGTGTCGGGGAGCTGTTTTTT. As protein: CASSTTRTGVGELFF.

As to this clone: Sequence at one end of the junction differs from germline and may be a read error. In DNA, the CDR3 is TGCACCAGCAGCCAAGATCGGGGGTTCGGGGCCAACGTCCTGACTTTC. This sequence encodes CTSSQDRGFGANVLTF. The chain links TRBV4-3 to TRBJ2-6, with D possibly being TRBD2 (6 bases). CDR3 length: 16 amino acids. Germline-derived CDR1 and CDR2 are LGHNA and YSLEER.

The CDR3 protein is CASNIQGSNNEQFF. The CDR3 DNA sequence: TGTGCCAGTAATATCCAGGGGAGTAACAATGAGCAGTTCTTC. The chain combines TRBV27 with TRBJ2-1, with TRBD1 as a possible D gene (6 bases). The ends were cut back, 9 bases at V and 5 bases at J, with 17 bases in the middle. The germline CDR1 and CDR2 sequences are MNHEY and SMNVEV (reference sequence). This CDR3 is built from 14 residues.

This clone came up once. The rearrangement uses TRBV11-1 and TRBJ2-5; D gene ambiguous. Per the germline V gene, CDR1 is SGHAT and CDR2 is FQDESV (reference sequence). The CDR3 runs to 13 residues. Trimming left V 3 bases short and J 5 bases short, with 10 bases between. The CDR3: CASSFYGSETQYF. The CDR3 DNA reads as TGTGCCAGCAGCTTCTACGGGTCCGAGACCCAGTACTTC. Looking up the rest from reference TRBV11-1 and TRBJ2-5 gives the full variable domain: EAEVAQSPRYKITEKSQAVAFWCDPISGHATLYWYRQILGQGPELLVQFQDESVVDDSQLPKDRFSAERLKGVDSTLKIQPAELGDSAMYLCASSFYGSETQYFGPGTRLLVL.

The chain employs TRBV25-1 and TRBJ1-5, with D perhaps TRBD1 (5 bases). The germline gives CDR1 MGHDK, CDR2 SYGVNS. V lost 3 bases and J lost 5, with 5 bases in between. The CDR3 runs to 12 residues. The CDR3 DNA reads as TGTGCCAGCAGTGACAGGGATCAGCCCCAGCATTTT. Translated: CASSDRDQPQHF.

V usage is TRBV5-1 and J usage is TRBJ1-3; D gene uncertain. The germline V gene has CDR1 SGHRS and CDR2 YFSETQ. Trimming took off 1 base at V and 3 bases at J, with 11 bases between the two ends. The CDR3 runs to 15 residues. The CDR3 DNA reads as TGCGCCAGCAGCTTGCGCGGGATGGATGGAAACACCATATATTTT. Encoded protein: CASSLRGMDGNTIYF.

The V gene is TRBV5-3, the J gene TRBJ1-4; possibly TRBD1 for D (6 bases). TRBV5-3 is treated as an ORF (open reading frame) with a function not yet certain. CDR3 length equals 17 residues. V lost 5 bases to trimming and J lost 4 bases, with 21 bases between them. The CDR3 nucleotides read TGTGCCAGAAGTCCAACTTTGGACAGAACTATTAATGAAAAACTGTTTTTT. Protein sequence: CARSPTLDRTINEKLFF.

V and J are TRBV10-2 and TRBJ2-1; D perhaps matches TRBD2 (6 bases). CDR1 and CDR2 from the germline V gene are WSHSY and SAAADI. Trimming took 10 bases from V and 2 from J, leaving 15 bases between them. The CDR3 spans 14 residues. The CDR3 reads CATRGSGPYNEQFF. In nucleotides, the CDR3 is TGCGCCACCCGGGGTAGCGGACCCTACAATGAGCAGTTCTTC.

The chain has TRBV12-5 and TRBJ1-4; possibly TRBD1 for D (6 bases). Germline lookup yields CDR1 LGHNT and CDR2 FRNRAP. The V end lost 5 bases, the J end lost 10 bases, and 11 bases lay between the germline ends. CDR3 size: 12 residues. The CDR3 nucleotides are TGTGCTAGTGGTATTCTACAGGGAAAACTGTTTTTT. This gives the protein CASGILQGKLFF.

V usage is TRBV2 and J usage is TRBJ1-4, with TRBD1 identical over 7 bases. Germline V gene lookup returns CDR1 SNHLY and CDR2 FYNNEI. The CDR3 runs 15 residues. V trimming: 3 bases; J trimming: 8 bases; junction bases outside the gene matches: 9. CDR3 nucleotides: TGTGCCAGCAGTGAGGCGAGGGGGCCAGAGGAAAAACTGTTTTTT. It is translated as CASSEARGPEEKLFF.

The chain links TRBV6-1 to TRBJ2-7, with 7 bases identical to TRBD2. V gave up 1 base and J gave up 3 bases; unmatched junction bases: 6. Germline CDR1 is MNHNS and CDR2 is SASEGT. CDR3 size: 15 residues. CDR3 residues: CASSEERGRHYEQYF. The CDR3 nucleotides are TGTGCCAGCAGTGAAGAGCGGGGTCGGCACTACGAGCAGTACTTC.

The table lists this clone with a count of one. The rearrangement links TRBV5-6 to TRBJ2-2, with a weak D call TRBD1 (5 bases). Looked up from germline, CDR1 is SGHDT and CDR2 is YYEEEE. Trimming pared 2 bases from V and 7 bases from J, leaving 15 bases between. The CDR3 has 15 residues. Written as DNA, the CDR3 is TGTGCCAGCAGCTTCCGGACCCCCACAGGCGGGGAGCTGTTTTTT. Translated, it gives CASSFRTPTGGELFF.

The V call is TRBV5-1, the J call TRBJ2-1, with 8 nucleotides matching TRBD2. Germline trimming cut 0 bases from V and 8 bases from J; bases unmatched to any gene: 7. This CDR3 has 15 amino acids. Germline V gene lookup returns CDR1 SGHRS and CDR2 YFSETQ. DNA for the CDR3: TGCGCCAGCAGCTTGGATGGAACGGGAGGGGATGAGCAGTTCTTC. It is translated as CASSLDGTGGDEQFF.

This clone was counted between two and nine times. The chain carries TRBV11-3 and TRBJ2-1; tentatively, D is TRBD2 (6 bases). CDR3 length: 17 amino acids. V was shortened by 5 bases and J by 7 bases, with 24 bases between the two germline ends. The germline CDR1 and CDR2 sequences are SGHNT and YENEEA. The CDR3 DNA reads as TGTGCCAGCAGCCCGGAGGGGTCCGGGCCTGATGAGAATGAGCAGTTCTTC. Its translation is CASSPEGSGPDENEQFF.

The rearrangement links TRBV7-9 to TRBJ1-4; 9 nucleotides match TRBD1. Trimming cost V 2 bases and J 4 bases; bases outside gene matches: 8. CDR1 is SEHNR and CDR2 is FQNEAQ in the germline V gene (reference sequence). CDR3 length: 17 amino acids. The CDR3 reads CASSLKGQGPHNEKLFF. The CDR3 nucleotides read TGTGCCAGCAGCTTAAAGGGACAGGGACCCCATAATGAAAAACTGTTTTTT.

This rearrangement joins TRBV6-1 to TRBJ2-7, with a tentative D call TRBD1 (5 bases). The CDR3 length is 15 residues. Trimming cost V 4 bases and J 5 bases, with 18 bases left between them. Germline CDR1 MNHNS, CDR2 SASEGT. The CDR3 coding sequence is TGTGCCAGCAGTGCGAATCCAGGGCAATACAACGAGCAGTACTTC. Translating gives CASSANPGQYNEQYF.

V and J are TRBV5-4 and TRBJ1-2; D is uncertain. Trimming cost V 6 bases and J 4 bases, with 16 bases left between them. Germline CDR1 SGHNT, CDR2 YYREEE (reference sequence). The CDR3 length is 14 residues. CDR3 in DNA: TGTGCCAGCACCTCGTGGGAGGTTTTCTATGGCTACACCTTC. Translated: CASTSWEVFYGYTF. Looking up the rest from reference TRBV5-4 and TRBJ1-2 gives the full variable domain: ETGVTQSPTHLIKTRGQQVTLRCSSQSGHNTVSWYQQALGQGPQFIFQYYREEENGRGNFPPRFSGLQFPNYSSELNVNALELDDSALYLCASTSWEVFYGYTFGSGTRLTVV.